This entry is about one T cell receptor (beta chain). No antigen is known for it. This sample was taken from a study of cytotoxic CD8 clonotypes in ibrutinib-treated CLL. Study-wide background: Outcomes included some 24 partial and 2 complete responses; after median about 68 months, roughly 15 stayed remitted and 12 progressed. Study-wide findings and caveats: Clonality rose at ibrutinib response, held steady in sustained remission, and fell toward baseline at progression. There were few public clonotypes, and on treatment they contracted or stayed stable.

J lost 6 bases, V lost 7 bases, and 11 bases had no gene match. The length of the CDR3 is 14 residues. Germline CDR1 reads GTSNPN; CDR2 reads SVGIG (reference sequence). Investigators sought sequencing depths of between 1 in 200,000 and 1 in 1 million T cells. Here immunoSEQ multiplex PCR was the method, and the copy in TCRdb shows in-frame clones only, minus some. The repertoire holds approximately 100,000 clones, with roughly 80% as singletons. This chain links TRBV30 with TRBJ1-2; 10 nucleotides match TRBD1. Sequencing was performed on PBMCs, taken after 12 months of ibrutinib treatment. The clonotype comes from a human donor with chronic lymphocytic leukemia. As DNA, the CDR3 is TGTGCCTCGGGACAGGGGCACACGACTAATGGCTACACCTTC. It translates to CASGQGHTTNGYTF.